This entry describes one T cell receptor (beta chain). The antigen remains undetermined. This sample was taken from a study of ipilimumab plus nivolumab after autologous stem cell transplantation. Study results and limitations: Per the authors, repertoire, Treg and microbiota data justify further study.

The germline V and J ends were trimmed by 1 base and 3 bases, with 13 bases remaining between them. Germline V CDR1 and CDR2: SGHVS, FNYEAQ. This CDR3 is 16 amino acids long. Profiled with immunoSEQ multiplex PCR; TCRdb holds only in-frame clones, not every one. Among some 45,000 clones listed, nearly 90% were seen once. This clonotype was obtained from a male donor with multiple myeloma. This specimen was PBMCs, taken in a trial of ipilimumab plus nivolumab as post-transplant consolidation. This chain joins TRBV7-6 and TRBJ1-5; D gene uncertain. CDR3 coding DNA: TGTGCCAGCAGCTTAGGGGCAGCCGGCCCCAATCAGCCCCAGCATTTT. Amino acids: CASSLGAAGPNQPQHF.